What follows is one TCR beta chain and its context. The data were taken from a study of brain T cells in children with intractable seizures. The repertoire was sequenced with immunoSEQ multiplex PCR; TCRdb's copy has only in-frame clones and lacks some. The sample lists about 340,000 clones, about 93% occurring once. The time point was: blood from clinic visit 5 months post-surgery; TSC patient then seizure free. Sequencing was limited to surgery cases with top T cell transcript signatures in brain tissue. At least one anti-epileptic drug was given before surgery. The germline gives CDR1 SGHVS, CDR2 FQNEAQ. The CDR3 is 15 residues long. The V end lost 2 bases, the J end lost 7 bases, and 14 bases lay between the germline ends.

The sequences come from peripheral blood, collected about 5 months after surgery. The TCR comes from a boy in the first two years of life with tuberous sclerosis and intractable seizures. V is TRBV7-8 and J is TRBJ2-2; a weak D match, TRBD2 (5 bases). The CDR3 coding sequence is TGTGCCAGCAGCTTAACGATAGCGCCTGTCGGGGAGCTGTTTTTT. It encodes CASSLTIAPVGELFF.